This T cell receptor (beta chain) was recorded in a study of sequential checkpoint blockade in melanoma. Study information: Matched biopsies came pretreatment and at week 13 for 20 to 25 patients. Study-wide results and caveats: Patients with week-13 increases in T-cell fraction and clonality benefited about 30 times more often.

Documented treatment: randomized to nivolumab then ipilimumab (arm A) or the reverse (arm B). No patient had prior DNA-damaging chemotherapy. By its share, this clone is large. Its specificity is not known. TCRdb keeps only in-frame clones here, not all; method: immunoSEQ multiplex PCR. This sample has 3,500 to 4,500 clones; 34% occur once, and the top ten carry about 31%. The sample here was tumor tissue (inferred from file names), taken from a patient given nivolumab and ipilimumab in sequence. The source of this sequence is a human donor with melanoma.

In DNA form, the CDR3 reads TGTGCCAGCAGCTCACTCCGGGGGACACCCACCGGGGAGCTGTTTTTT. It codes for CASSSLRGTPTGELFF. The chain uses TRBV11-3 and TRBJ2-2; D might be TRBD1 or TRBD2, each matching 6 bases. The CDR3 sequence is 16 residues long. CDR1 is SGHNT and CDR2 is YENEEA in the germline V gene. V was shortened by 4 bases and J by 4 bases, with 16 bases between the two germline ends.